The TCR beta chain under discussion was sequenced for a study of Graves' ophthalmopathy and Graves' hyperthyroidism. Overall study results and limits: Ophthalmopathy versus stable hyperthyroidism: 13-signature model gave roughly 88% sensitivity, less than 82% specificity. Sensitivity reached roughly 71% and specificity around 72% when the model predicted ophthalmopathy progression.

V lost 0 bases and J lost 6; bases outside the gene matches: 4. The CDR3 spans 14 residues. CDR1 and CDR2 from the germline V gene are MNHEY and SVGAGI. New diagnoses, under 2 months' duration, and ages 18 to 65 characterized the hyperthyroidism patients. Clinical symptoms, serum thyroxine, TRAb, thyroid ultrasound and orbital computed tomography determined diagnosis. Beta-chain TCR CDR3 regions were amplified from RNA transcripts. Following a first-round RT-PCR that used HTBI primers, a second-round multiplex PCR was carried out. TCRdb itself ran the multiplex PCR reads through MiXCR, one entry per CDR3 protein. The table records about 620,000 distinct CDR3 sequences, about a fifth of them present only once. On this clonotype itself: Its antigen remains unknown.

The chain carries TRBV6-5 and TRBJ2-7; 8 bases fit TRBD1. Material: peripheral blood. This receptor was obtained from a young woman with stable Graves' hyperthyroidism. Some clones in this sample may be carry-over from other donors' samples. CDR3 coding DNA: TGTGCCAGCAGTTACTCGACAGGGGCCTTCGAGCAGTACTTC. Translation: CASSYSTGAFEQYF.